The TCR beta chain described here comes from a study of human T cells and chemical hapten exposure. The V gene lost 1 base and the J gene lost 4 bases, with 8 bases spanning the gap. The CDR3 extends over 14 amino acids. The V gene's germline CDR1 is ENHRY and CDR2 SYGVKD. TCRdb re-called the RACE reads through MiXCR, storing one row per CDR3 protein. The sample consists of about 160,000 distinct CDR3 sequences, 25% to 30% of them appearing once. This clonotype has a handful of counts. The time point here: patch test 3, about 24 weeks after DPC sensitization. Treatment defined: therapeutic diphenylcyclopropenone sensitization with weekly scalp DPC. The starting material, unfractionated whole blood, was used for total RNA extraction.

The sequencing used whole blood, collected in connection with sensitization to the hapten diphenylcyclopropenone (DPC). V is TRBV10-3 and J is TRBJ1-5, with D maybe TRBD1 (5 bases). This TCR was recovered from a woman aged 18-29 years with alopecia areata. Some clones in this sample may be carry-over from other donors' samples. The CDR3 DNA reads TGTGCCATCAGTGAGTATGGGGGTAATCAGCCCCAGCATTTT. As protein: CAISEYGGNQPQHF.